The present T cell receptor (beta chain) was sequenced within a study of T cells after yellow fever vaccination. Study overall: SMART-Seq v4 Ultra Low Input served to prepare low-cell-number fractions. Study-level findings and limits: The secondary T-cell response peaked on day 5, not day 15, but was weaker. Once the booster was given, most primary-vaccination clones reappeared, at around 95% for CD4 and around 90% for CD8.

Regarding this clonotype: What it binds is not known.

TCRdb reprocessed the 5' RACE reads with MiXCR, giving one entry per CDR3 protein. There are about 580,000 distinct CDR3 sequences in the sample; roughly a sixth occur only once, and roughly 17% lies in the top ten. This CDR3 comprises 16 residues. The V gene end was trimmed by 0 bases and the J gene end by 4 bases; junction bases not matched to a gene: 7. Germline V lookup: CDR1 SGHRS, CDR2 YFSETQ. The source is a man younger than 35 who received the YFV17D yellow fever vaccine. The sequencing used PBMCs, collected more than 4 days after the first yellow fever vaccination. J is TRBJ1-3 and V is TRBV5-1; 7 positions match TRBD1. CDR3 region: CASSLGLDRAGNTIYF. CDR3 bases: TGCGCCAGCAGCTTGGGGCTTGACAGGGCCGGAAACACCATATATTTT.